This TCR beta chain appears in the sequencing data of a study of T cells after yellow fever vaccination. Turning to the study itself: It was SMART-Seq v4 Ultra Low Input that prepared the fractions with low cell numbers. Overall study findings and caveats: Overlap between CD4 and CD8 compartments was detected for a small share of clonotypes.

TCRdb independently ran MiXCR on the 5' RACE reads; one entry per CDR3 protein. The sample yields some 400,000 distinct CDR3 sequences, 18% seen once. Germline assignment: CDR1 SGHTA and CDR2 FQGNSA. CDR3 length equals 18 residues. The ends lost 5 bases at V and 2 bases at J; junction bases unmatched: 16. This clonotype was counted between two and nine times. The antigen is unknown. V is TRBV7-2 and J is TRBJ1-2; 8 bases fit TRBD1. The sequence was collected from a man between 18 and 35 years old who received the YFV17D yellow fever vaccine. The sample in question was PBMCs, obtained before the yellow fever booster vaccination. CDR3: CASSPRNWTGFRNYGYTF. CDR3 nucleotides: TGTGCCAGCAGCCCTCGAAATTGGACAGGGTTTAGAAACTATGGCTACACCTTC. Full variable domain (remainder filled in from reference TRBV7-2 and TRBJ1-2): GAGVSQSPSNKVTEKGKDVELRCDPISGHTALYWYRQSLGQGLEFLIYFQGNSAPDKSGLPSDRFSAERTGGSVSTLTIQRTQQEDSAVYLCASSPRNWTGFRNYGYTFGSGTRLTVV.